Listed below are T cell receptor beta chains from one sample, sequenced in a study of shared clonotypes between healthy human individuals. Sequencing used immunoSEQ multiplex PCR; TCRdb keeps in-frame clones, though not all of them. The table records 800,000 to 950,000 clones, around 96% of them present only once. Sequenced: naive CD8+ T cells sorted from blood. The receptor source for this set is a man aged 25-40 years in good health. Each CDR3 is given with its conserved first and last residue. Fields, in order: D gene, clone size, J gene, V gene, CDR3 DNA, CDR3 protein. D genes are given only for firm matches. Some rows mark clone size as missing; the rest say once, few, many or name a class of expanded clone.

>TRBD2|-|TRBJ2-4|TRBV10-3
TGTGCCATCAGTGAGGGACTAGCGGGAGCTCCAAACATTCAGTACTTC
CAISEGLAGAPNIQYF
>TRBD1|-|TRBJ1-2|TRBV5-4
TGTGCCAGCAGCTTGGAGGCCGGACAGGCCATCTATGGCTACACCTTC
CASSLEAGQAIYGYTF
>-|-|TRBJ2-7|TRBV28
TGTGCCAGCAGTTCCCACGACAACAGTCCCTACGAGCAGTACTTC
CASSSHDNSPYEQYF
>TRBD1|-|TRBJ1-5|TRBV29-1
TGCAGCGTTGGAACAGGGGATAGCAATCAGCCCCAGCATTTT
CSVGTGDSNQPQHF
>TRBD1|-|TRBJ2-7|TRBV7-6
TGTGCCAGCAGCCCGCCCCGGGACAGGGGACACCAGCAGTACTTC
CASSPPRDRGHQQYF
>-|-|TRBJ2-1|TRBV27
TGTGCCAGCAGCCCCGGGACAAATAACAATGAGCAGTTCTTC
CASSPGTNNNEQFF
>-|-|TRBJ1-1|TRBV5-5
TGTGCCAGCAGCTTGTGGGGCCTCGGGGACACTGAAGCTTTCTTT
CASSLWGLGDTEAFF
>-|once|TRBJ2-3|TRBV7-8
TGTGCCAGCAGCTTAGAGGTTTTTAGGCCGAGGGATACGCAGTATTTT
CASSLEVFRPRDTQYF
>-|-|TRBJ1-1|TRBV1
TGCACCAGCAGCCAATCGACAGCTTGTATGAACACTGAAGCTTTCTTT
CTSSQSTACMNTEAFF
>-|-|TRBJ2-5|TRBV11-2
TGTGCCAGCAGCGAGGGGACGGGGAAAGAGACCCAGTACTTC
CASSEGTGKETQYF
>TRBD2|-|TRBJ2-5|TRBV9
TGTGCCAGCAGCGTAGGGGGTAGCGGGAGCTTGGAGACCCAGTACTTC
CASSVGGSGSLETQYF
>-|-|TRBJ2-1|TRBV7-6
TGTGCCAGCAGCTTCCTAGCTCCCAATGAGCAGTTCTTC
CASSFLAPNEQFF
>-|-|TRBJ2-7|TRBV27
TGTGCCAGCAGTTTGGGTAGGAGCTCCTACGAGCAGTACTTC
CASSLGRSSYEQYF
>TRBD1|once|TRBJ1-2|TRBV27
TGTGCCAGCTCGCGGGGACAGGGTGGCTACACCTTC
CASSRGQGGYTF
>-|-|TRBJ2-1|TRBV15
TGTGCCTCTAGCCGCCTGAGCTCCTACAATGAGCAGTTCTTC
CASSRLSSYNEQFF
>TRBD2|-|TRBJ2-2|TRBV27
TGTGCCAGCAGTAAAGCGGGACCTACTAACACCGGGGAGCTGTTTTTT
CASSKAGPTNTGELFF
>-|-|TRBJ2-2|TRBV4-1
TGCGCCAGCAGCCAAGTACCGGGAATAAACACCGGGGAGCTGTTTTTT
CASSQVPGINTGELFF
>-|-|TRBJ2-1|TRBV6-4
TGTGCCAGCAGTCAACGTTCGGGGGAGGTATCCTACAATGAGCAGTTCTTC
CASSQRSGEVSYNEQFF
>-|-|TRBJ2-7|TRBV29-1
TGCAGCGTTCTGTCGGGATCGGACGACGAGCAGTACTTC
CSVLSGSDDEQYF
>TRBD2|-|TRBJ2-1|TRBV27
TGTGCCAGCAGTTTGGGGACTACTCCATACAATGAGCAGTTCTTC
CASSLGTTPYNEQFF
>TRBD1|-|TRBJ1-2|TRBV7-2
TGTGCCAGCAGTAACAGGGGATCCTATGGCTACACCTTC
CASSNRGSYGYTF
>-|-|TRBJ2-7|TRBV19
TGTGCCAGTAGTATAGTTTCACAGGGAACCCTAGACGAGCAGTACTTC
CASSIVSQGTLDEQYF
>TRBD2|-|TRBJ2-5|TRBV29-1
TGCAGCGTTGCCGGGAGGGCCCGACGTTATAGCGAGACCCAGTACTTC
CSVAGRARRYSETQYF
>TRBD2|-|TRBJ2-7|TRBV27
TGTGCCAGCAGGGGGGGGAGGACTGCCTACGAGCAGTACTTC
CASRGGRTAYEQYF